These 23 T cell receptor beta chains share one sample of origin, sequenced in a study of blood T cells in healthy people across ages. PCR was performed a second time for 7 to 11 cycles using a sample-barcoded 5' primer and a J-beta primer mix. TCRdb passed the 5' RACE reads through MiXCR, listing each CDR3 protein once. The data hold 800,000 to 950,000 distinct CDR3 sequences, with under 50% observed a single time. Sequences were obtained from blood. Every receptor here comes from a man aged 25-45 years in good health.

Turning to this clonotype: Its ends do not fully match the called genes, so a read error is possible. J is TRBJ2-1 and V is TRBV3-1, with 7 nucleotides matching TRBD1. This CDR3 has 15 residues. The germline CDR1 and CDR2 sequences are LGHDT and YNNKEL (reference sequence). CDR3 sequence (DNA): TGTGCCAGCAGCGAAGACAGGGATACCTACAATGAGCAGTTCTTC. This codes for CASSEDRDTYNEQFF.

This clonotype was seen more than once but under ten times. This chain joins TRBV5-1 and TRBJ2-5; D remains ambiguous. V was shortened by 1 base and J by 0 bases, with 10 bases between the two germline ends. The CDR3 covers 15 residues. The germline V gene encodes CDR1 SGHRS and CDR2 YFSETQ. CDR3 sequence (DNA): TGCGCCAGCAGCTTGTTCGGCAGCAACCAAGAGACCCAGTACTTC. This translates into CASSLFGSNQETQYF.

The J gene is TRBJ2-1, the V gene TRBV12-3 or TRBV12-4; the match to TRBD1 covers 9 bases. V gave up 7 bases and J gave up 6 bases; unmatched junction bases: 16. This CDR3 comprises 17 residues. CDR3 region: CASITGGSREAGNEQFF. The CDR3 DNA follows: TGTGCCAGCATTACAGGGGGCTCGAGAGAAGCCGGCAATGAGCAGTTCTTC.

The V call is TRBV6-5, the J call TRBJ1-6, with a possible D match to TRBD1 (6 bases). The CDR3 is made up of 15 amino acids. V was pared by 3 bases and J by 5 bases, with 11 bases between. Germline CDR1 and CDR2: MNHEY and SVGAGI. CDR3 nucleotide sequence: TGTGCCAGCAGTTATGGGGGCCGAGATAATTCACCCCTCCACTTT. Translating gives CASSYGGRDNSPLHF.

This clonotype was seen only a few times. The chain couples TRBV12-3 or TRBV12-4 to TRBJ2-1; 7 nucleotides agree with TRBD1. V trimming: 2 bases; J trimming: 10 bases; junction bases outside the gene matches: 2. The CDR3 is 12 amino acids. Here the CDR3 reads CASSLTGVEQFF. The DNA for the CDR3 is TGTGCCAGCAGTTTAACAGGGGTCGAGCAGTTCTTC.

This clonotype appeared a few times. The CDR3 region is CSARAGAGDRYTF. The CDR3 DNA reads as TGCAGCGCCCGGGCCGGGGCCGGGGATCGCTACACCTTC. The V gene is TRBV29-1, the J gene TRBJ1-2, with D maybe TRBD1 (5 bases). The germline V gene has CDR1 SQVTM and CDR2 ANQGSEA. V lost 7 bases and J lost 9, with 21 bases in between. CDR3 size: 13 residues.

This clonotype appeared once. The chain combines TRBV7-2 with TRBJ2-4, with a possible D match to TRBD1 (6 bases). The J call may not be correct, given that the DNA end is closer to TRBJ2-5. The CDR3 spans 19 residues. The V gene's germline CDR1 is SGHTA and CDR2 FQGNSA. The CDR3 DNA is TGTGCCAGCAGCTTACGCCCTGATAGGTTGAGGGGGACCGGGGTGACCCAGTACTTC. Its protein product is CASSLRPDRLRGTGVTQYF.

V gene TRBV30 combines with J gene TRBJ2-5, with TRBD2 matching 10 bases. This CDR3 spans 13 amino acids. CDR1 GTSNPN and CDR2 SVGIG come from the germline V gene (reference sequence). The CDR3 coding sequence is TGTGCTTCCGGACTAGCGGAATACAATGAGCGGTACTTC. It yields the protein CASGLAEYNERYF.

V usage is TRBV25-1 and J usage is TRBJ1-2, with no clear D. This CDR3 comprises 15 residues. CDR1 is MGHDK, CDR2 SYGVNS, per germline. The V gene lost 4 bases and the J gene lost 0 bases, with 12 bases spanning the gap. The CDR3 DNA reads TGTGCCAGCAGTGGAAACAGCCTCTCTAACTATGGCTACACCTTC. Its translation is CASSGNSLSNYGYTF.

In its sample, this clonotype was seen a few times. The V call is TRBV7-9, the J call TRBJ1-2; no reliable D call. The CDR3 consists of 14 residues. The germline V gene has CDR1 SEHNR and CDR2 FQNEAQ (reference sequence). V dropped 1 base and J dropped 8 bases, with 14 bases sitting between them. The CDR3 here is CASSLGHPEWGYTF. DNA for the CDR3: TGTGCCAGCAGCTTAGGACACCCAGAGTGGGGCTACACCTTC.

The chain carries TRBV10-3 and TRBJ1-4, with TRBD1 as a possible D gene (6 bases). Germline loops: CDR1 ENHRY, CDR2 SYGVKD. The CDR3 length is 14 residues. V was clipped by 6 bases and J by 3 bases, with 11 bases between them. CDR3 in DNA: TGTGCCATCAGGGAGGACAGAGCTAATGAAAAACTGTTTTTT. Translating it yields CAIREDRANEKLFF.

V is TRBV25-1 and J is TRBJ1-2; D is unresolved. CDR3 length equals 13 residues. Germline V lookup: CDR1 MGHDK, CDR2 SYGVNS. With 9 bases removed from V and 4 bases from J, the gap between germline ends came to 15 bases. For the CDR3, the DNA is TGTGCCAGTGCCCCTCCCGGGCCCTATGGCTACACCTTC. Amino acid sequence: CASAPPGPYGYTF.

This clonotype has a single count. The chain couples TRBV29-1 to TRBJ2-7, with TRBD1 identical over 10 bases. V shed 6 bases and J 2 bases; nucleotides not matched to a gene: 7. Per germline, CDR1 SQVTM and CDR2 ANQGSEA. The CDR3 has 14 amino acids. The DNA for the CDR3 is TGCAGCGTGCGGACAGGGGGGAGCCCCTACGAGCAGTACTTC. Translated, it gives CSVRTGGSPYEQYF.

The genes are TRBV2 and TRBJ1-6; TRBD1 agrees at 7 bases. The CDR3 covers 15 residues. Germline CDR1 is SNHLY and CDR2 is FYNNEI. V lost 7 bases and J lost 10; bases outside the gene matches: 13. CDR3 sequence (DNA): TGTGCCAGCATCGGCACGGGCAGGGGGAACTCACCCCTCCACTTT. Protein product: CASIGTGRGNSPLHF.

The CDR3 sequence: CASSVGGAGGAIDTQYF. For the CDR3, the DNA is TGTGCCAGCAGCGTAGGAGGGGCTGGAGGGGCAATCGATACGCAGTATTTT. The V gene is TRBV9, the J gene TRBJ2-3, with D perhaps matching TRBD2 (6 bases). Per the germline V gene, CDR1 is SGDLS and CDR2 is YYNGEE. This CDR3 comprises 17 residues. Between the trimmed V and J ends, which lost 0 bases and 6 bases, there was a span of 20 bases.

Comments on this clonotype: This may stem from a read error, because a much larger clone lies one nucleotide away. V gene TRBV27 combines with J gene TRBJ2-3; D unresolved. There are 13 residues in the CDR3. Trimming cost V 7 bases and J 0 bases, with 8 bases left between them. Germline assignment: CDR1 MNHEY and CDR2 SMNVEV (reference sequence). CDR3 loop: CASKASSTDTQYF. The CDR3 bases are TGTGCCAGCAAGGCGAGCAGCACAGATACGCAGTATTTT.

The CDR3 DNA sequence: TGTGCCAGCAGCTTGACGGGACTAAACTACGAGCAGTACTTC. It is translated as CASSLTGLNYEQYF. The chain employs TRBV7-8 and TRBJ2-7, with 7 bases aligning to TRBD2. The CDR3 totals 14 residues. The V segment lost 3 bases and the J segment 3 bases; nucleotides outside the gene matches: 5. Germline CDR1 reads SGHVS; CDR2 reads FQNEAQ.

The CDR3 DNA is TGTGCCAGCGGAAAGCCGGTCGCTGAGCAGTTCTTC. This sequence encodes CASGKPVAEQFF. The chain carries TRBV7-2 and TRBJ2-1; no definite D call. The CDR3 is made up of 12 amino acids. Germline CDR1 SGHTA, CDR2 FQGNSA. V lost 8 bases and J 9 bases, leaving 14 bases between the germline ends.

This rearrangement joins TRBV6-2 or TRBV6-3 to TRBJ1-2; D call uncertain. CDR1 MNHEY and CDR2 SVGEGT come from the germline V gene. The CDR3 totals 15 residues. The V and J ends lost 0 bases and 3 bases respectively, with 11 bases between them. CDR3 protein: CASSYSTKGDYGYTF. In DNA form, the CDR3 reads TGTGCCAGCAGTTACTCGACTAAGGGAGACTATGGCTACACCTTC.

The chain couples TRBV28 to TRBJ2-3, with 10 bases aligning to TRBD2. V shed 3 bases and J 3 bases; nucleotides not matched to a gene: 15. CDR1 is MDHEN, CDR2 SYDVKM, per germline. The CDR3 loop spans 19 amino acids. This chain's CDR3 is CASSFSLAGALYGTDTQYF. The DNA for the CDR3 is TGTGCCAGCAGTTTTTCGCTAGCGGGGGCCCTTTACGGAACAGATACGCAGTATTTT.

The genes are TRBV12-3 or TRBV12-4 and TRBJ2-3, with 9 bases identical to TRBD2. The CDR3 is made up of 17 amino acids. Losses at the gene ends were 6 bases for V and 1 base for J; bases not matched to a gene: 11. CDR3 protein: CASSQKGLAGGTDTQYF. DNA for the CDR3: TGTGCCAGCAGCCAGAAGGGATTAGCGGGGGGCACAGATACGCAGTATTTT.

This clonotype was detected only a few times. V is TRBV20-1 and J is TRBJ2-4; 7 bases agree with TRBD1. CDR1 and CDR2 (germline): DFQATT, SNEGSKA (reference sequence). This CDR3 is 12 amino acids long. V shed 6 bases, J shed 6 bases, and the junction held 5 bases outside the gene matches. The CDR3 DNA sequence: TGCAGTGCAGGGGGCAGGAGAAACATTCAGTACTTC. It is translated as CSAGGRRNIQYF.

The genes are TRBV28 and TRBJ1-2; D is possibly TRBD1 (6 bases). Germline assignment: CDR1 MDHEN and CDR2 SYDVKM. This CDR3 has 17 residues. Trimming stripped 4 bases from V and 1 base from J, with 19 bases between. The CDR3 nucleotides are TGTGCCAGCAGTTCAGCTGCTTACAGGGCCGATAACTATGGCTACACCTTC. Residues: CASSSAAYRADNYGYTF.